This TCR beta chain derives from a study of T-cell memory formation after mild COVID-19. Study information: TCR clustering was largely donor specific. Study-wide results and caveats: Contracting CD4+ clones sat mainly in CM and EM; CD8+ in EMRA. CD4/CD8 balance held among clones contracting day 15 to 85, and later expanders leaned CD4+. Confirmation was lacking for SARS-CoV-2 specificity of second-wave clones that peaked on day 37.

V lost 0 bases to trimming and J lost 5 bases; unmatched junction nucleotides: 7. The CDR3 is 16 residues long. The germline V gene encodes CDR1 SGHRS and CDR2 YFSETQ. Concerning this clonotype itself: Its cognate antigen is unknown.

TCRdb re-called the 5' RACE reads with MiXCR, one entry per CDR3 protein. The data contain 400,000 or so distinct CDR3 sequences, over 15% of them seen just once; the ten biggest clones take up 7.5% to 9.5%. The chain uses TRBV5-1 and TRBJ1-2; the match to TRBD1 covers 10 bases. The sequenced sample consisted of PBMCs or a T cell subset sorted from them (not recorded which). This sequence was found in an adult woman who had mild COVID-19 (a few samples of this study predate the infection). Cell type and time point are not known. CDR3 in DNA: TGCGCCAGCAGCTTGGGACAGGGGGCTTCTCAATATGGCTACACCTTC. Its translation: CASSLGQGASQYGYTF.